The sequence of this T cell receptor (beta chain) was determined in a study of Graves' ophthalmopathy and Graves' hyperthyroidism. This clonotype was seen repeatedly, ten times or more. Its cognate antigen is unknown. Study-level points and caveats: Most expanded thyroid clonotypes above 0.001 frequency also appeared in blood.

All donors with ophthalmopathy were recorded as having moderate-to-severe activity, CAS ≥3, NOSPECS ≥4 and a duration under 3 months. The authors used Ficoll-Paque density gradient centrifugation to separate PBMCs. The input was around 10 ml of fresh peripheral blood. For repertoire sequencing, the TCR beta CDR3 regions were amplified from RNA transcripts. Following a first-round RT-PCR that used HTBI primers, a second-round multiplex PCR was carried out. TCRdb called the multiplex PCR reads again in MiXCR, with one record for every CDR3 protein. The profile shows under 350,000 distinct CDR3 sequences, about 17% of them singletons. The CDR3 sequence is 15 residues long. Deletions cut 8 bases from V and 3 bases from J, with 14 bases between. Germline-derived CDR1 and CDR2 are LGHDT and YNNKEL (reference sequence).

The receptor was derived from an adult man with Graves' ophthalmopathy. Material: peripheral blood. V gene TRBV3-1 combines with J gene TRBJ2-6; D assignment may be TRBD1 or TRBD2 (6 bases each). The DNA for the CDR3 is TGTGCCAGCTGGGGGGCTGGTCGTGGGGCCAACGTCCTGACTTTC. Protein product: CASWGAGRGANVLTF. Looking up the rest from reference TRBV3-1 and TRBJ2-6 gives the full variable domain: DTAVSQTPKYLVTQMGNDKSIKCEQNLGHDTMYWYKQDSKKFLKIMFSYNNKELIINETVPNRFSPKSPDKAHLNLHINSLELGDSAVYFCASWGAGRGANVLTFGAGSRLTVL.